Following are 21 T cell receptor beta chains from one sample sequenced in a study of blood T cell repertoires in COVID-19. Sequencing was performed with immunoSEQ multiplex PCR; in TCRdb, only in-frame clones are kept and a portion is missing. The table shows about 84,000 clones, with around 82% occurring only once. Sequencing was performed on peripheral blood. The receptors were gathered from a man aged 80 or over with active or convalescent COVID-19.

Here the CDR3 DNA reads TGCAGCGCACTAGCGGGAGCGGTGAATGAGCAGTTCTTC. Amino acid sequence: CSALAGAVNEQFF. V usage is TRBV29-1 and J usage is TRBJ2-1; 11 bases agree with TRBD2. Germline CDR1 SQVTM, CDR2 ANQGSEA. This CDR3 spans 13 amino acids. Trimming cost V 7 bases and J 7 bases; bases outside gene matches: 6.

The genes are TRBV27 and TRBJ1-2; D is perhaps TRBD1 (5 bases). In germline, CDR1 is MNHEY, CDR2 SMNVEV (reference sequence). This CDR3 contains 14 residues. V was clipped by 8 bases and J by 4 bases, with 17 bases between them. CDR3 DNA sequence: TGTGCCAGCCGTGAGGTGCGGGGGGTCTATGGCTACACCTTC. It specifies CASREVRGVYGYTF.

This clone was recorded once. The V call is TRBV6-6, the J call TRBJ1-1; TRBD1 matches 7 bases. Looked up from germline, CDR1 is MNHNY and CDR2 is SVGAGI (reference sequence). The CDR3 spans 14 residues. Losses at the gene ends were 6 bases for V and 5 bases for J; bases not matched to a gene: 9. CDR3 nucleotide sequence: TGTGCCAGCAGGCAGGGGGGTAGTCGGACTGAAGCTTTCTTT. This sequence encodes CASRQGGSRTEAFF.

The chain combines TRBV7-8 with TRBJ2-3; 12 bases are shared with TRBD2. The CDR3 runs to 14 residues. CDR1 SGHVS and CDR2 FQNEAQ come from the germline V gene. V shed 3 bases, J shed 10 bases, and the junction held 5 bases outside the gene matches. The CDR3 DNA follows: TGTGCCAGCAGCTTCTCGACTAGCGGGAGCGCGCAGTATTTT. As protein: CASSFSTSGSAQYF.

The chain employs TRBV27 and TRBJ1-3, with D unresolved. Trimming removed 3 bases from V and 2 bases from J, with 8 bases in between. The length of the CDR3 is 14 residues. Germline CDR1 reads MNHEY; CDR2 reads SMNVEV (reference sequence). The CDR3 loop is CASSFNGPGNTIYF. CDR3 coding DNA: TGTGCCAGCAGTTTTAATGGGCCTGGAAACACCATATATTTT.

The rearrangement joins TRBV11-2 to TRBJ1-4; unclear D gene. V was clipped by 4 bases and J by 9 bases, with 15 bases between them. The length of the CDR3 is 14 residues. Germline CDR1 SGHAT, CDR2 FQNNGV. The CDR3 DNA follows: TGTGCCAGCAGCTCCTTCGGGAGCGGGAAAAAACTGTTTTTT. This translates into CASSSFGSGKKLFF.

The gene calls are TRBV9 and TRBJ2-1; D may be TRBD1 (5 bases). From germline, CDR1 is SGDLS and CDR2 YYNGEE. V was pared by 3 bases and J by 7 bases, with 17 bases between. The CDR3 is 15 amino acids. The CDR3 here is CASSAWGSPTNEQFF. The CDR3 coding sequence is TGTGCCAGCAGCGCGTGGGGCTCACCCACAAATGAGCAGTTCTTC.

V gene TRBV9 combines with J gene TRBJ2-2; TRBD1 matches at 9 bases. CDR1 and CDR2 (germline): SGDLS, YYNGEE. The junction had 10 bases not matched to a gene; V was cut back by 3 bases and J by 7 bases. The CDR3 extends over 16 amino acids. Here the CDR3 DNA reads TGTGCCAGCAGCGCCTCCCGAGACAGGGGGATCGGGGAGCTGTTTTTT. This translates into CASSASRDRGIGELFF. Combining the CDR3 with reference TRBV9 and TRBJ2-2 gives the whole variable domain DSGVTQTPKHLITATGQRVTLRCSPRSGDLSVYWYQQSLDQGLQFLIQYYNGEERAKGNILERFSAQQFPDLHSELNLSSLELGDSALYFCASSASRDRGIGELFFGEGSRLTVL.

The genes are TRBV5-1 and TRBJ1-6; D is unclear. Trimming stripped 4 bases from V and 0 bases from J, with 8 bases between. Germline V gives CDR1 SGHRS, CDR2 YFSETQ. The CDR3 is 15 amino acids. The CDR3 loop is CASSVESSYNSPLHF. The CDR3 nucleotides are TGCGCCAGCAGCGTGGAGAGCTCCTATAATTCACCCCTCCACTTT.

This sequence joins TRBV28 and TRBJ1-5, with unresolved D. The CDR3 sequence is 16 residues long. V lost 0 bases, J lost 0 bases, and 9 bases lay in between. Germline CDR1 MDHEN, CDR2 SYDVKM. The CDR3 nucleotides are TGTGCCAGCAGTTTATGGGACTTTTATAGCAATCAGCCCCAGCATTTT. Protein product: CASSLWDFYSNQPQHF.

The gene calls are TRBV27 and TRBJ1-2; 9 nucleotides agree with TRBD1. Germline V CDR1 and CDR2: MNHEY, SMNVEV (reference sequence). The ends lost 8 bases at V and 6 bases at J; junction bases unmatched: 10. CDR3 size: 14 residues. The CDR3 nucleotides are TGTGCCAGCCGAAGGACAGGGGTGAACGATGGCTACACCTTC. It is translated as CASRRTGVNDGYTF.

The chain uses TRBV27 and TRBJ1-5; perhaps TRBD1 as D (5 bases). Looked up from germline, CDR1 is MNHEY and CDR2 is SMNVEV (reference sequence). This CDR3 is 15 amino acids long. V was shortened by 5 bases and J by 0 bases, with 11 bases between the two germline ends. The CDR3 loop is CASSPTGVSNQPQHF. For the CDR3, the DNA is TGTGCCAGCAGTCCAACGGGGGTTAGCAATCAGCCCCAGCATTTT.

The J gene is TRBJ1-1, the V gene TRBV9; a weak D match, TRBD1 (5 bases). Germline loops: CDR1 SGDLS, CDR2 YYNGEE. The CDR3 is 14 amino acids. V shed 4 bases and J shed 1 base, with 11 bases lying between them. The CDR3 region has the DNA TGTGCCAGCAGCCCGGGACTTCAGAACACTGAAGCTTTCTTT. Encoded protein: CASSPGLQNTEAFF.

The chain couples TRBV7-2 to TRBJ1-1, with 10 bases that match TRBD1. The CDR3 is made up of 15 amino acids. Germline V gene lookup returns CDR1 SGHTA and CDR2 FQGNSA. The V and J ends lost 5 bases and 10 bases, in that order; junction bases with no gene match: 13. The CDR3 is CASSTGQGGSVLAFF. In DNA form, the CDR3 reads TGTGCCAGCAGCACTGGACAGGGGGGCTCAGTGTTAGCTTTCTTT.

The chain has TRBV5-1 and TRBJ1-1; tentative D call: TRBD1 (5 bases). In germline, CDR1 is SGHRS, CDR2 YFSETQ. The length of the CDR3 is 14 residues. The V end lost 6 bases, the J end lost 7 bases, and 19 bases lay between the germline ends. Here the CDR3 reads CASKTFTSGVEAFF. CDR3 bases: TGCGCCAGCAAAACTTTTACATCGGGGGTTGAAGCTTTCTTT. The full variable domain, with the rest looked up from reference TRBV5-1 and TRBJ1-1, is KAGVTQTPRYLIKTRGQQVTLSCSPISGHRSVSWYQQTPGQGLQFLFEYFSETQRNKGNFPGRFSGRQFSNSRSEMNVSTLELGDSALYLCASKTFTSGVEAFFGQGTRLTVV.

This clone was recorded only once. The rearrangement joins TRBV5-1 to TRBJ1-4; TRBD1 aligns across 9 bases. CDR1 is SGHRS, CDR2 YFSETQ, per germline. Trimming cost V 4 bases and J 5 bases; bases outside gene matches: 6. This CDR3 spans 15 amino acids. The CDR3 DNA follows: TGCGCCAGCAGCACAACCGGGACAGGGAATGAAAAACTGTTTTTT. Amino acid sequence: CASSTTGTGNEKLFF.

V is TRBV7-6 and J is TRBJ2-6, with D tentatively TRBD2 (6 bases). CDR1 is SGHVS and CDR2 is FNYEAQ in the germline V gene. The CDR3 consists of 16 residues. With 5 bases removed from V and 1 base from J, the gap between germline ends came to 12 bases. The CDR3 nucleotides read TGTGCCAGCAGCCCGACTAGTTCTTCTGGGGCCAACGTCCTGACTTTC. Residues: CASSPTSSSGANVLTF.

J is TRBJ1-6 and V is TRBV28; TRBD1 is a possible D gene (5 bases). This CDR3 spans 15 amino acids. Trimming cost V 1 base and J 9 bases, with 13 bases left between them. Germline V gene data show CDR1 as MDHEN and CDR2 as SYDVKM. The CDR3 nucleotides read TGTGCCAGCAGTTTATCCACCGGGACTGGTTCACCCCTCCACTTT. Encoded protein: CASSLSTGTGSPLHF. The whole variable domain, remainder taken from reference TRBV28 and TRBJ1-6, is DVKVTQSSRYLVKRTGEKVFLECVQDMDHENMFWYRQDPGLGLRLIYFSYDVKMKEKGDIPEGYSVSREKKERFSLILESASTNQTSMYLCASSLSTGTGSPLHFGNGTRLTVT.

V is TRBV5-1 and J is TRBJ1-1, with TRBD1 as a possible D gene (5 bases). V was pared by 4 bases and J by 2 bases, with 9 bases between. The CDR3 totals 13 residues. The V gene's germline CDR1 is SGHRS and CDR2 YFSETQ. The DNA of the CDR3 is TGCGCCAGCAGCCCGGGACTAAACACTGAAGCTTTCTTT. It translates to CASSPGLNTEAFF.

This chain joins TRBV19 and TRBJ2-7; TRBD2 matches at 8 bases. Germline V CDR1 and CDR2: LNHDA, SQIVND (reference sequence). The CDR3 covers 15 residues. V was clipped by 3 bases and J by 7 bases; unmatched bases: 11. CDR3 sequence (DNA): TGTGCCAGTAGTATTCCGGGACTAGGCTTTGGTGAGCAGTACTTC. Encoded protein: CASSIPGLGFGEQYF.

The rearrangement uses TRBV19 and TRBJ1-1, with 10 bases lining up with TRBD1. The junction had 9 bases not matched to a gene; V was cut back by 7 bases and J by 4 bases. CDR1 LNHDA and CDR2 SQIVND come from the germline V gene (reference sequence). This CDR3 has 15 amino acids. CDR3 protein: CASKRQGAVGTEAFF. The CDR3 nucleotides read TGTGCCAGTAAACGACAGGGGGCGGTTGGCACTGAAGCTTTCTTT.